Below, 31 T cell receptor beta chains from the same sample are listed, as sequenced in a study of response to subunit inactivated influenza vaccine. A single record per CDR3 protein comes from TCRdb applying MiXCR to the RT-PCR reads. The table lists about 170,000 distinct CDR3 sequences, approximately 11% of them singletons. The source material was CD8+ T cells sorted from PBMCs, sampled about 24 months after vaccination. The receptor source for this set is a man between 50 and 70 years old who received an inactivated influenza vaccine.

This clonotype was counted a few times. CDR3 in amino acids: CASSQGDTGRPSKEQYF. CDR3 coding DNA: TGTGCCAGCAGCCAAGGGGATACCGGGAGGCCATCTAAGGAGCAGTACTTC. The chain combines TRBV4-2 with TRBJ2-7, with 7 positions matching TRBD2. The CDR3 extends over 17 amino acids. Germline V gene sequence: CDR1 LGHNA, CDR2 YNFKEQ. The ends lost 1 base at V and 7 bases at J; junction bases unmatched: 16.

In DNA form, the CDR3 reads TGTGCCACCAGCAGCGGGAGGGCCAATGAGCAGTTCTTC. It specifies CATSSGRANEQFF. The chain uses TRBV15 and TRBJ2-1, with TRBD2 identical over 8 bases. CDR1 LNHNV and CDR2 YYDKDF come from the germline V gene (reference sequence). Losses at the gene ends were 3 bases for V and 6 bases for J; bases not matched to a gene: 1. This CDR3 contains 13 residues.

This clonotype turned up a few times. The chain has TRBV3-1 and TRBJ2-5; the D gene could be TRBD1 or TRBD2 (5 bases each). This CDR3 region has 15 residues. CDR1 is LGHDT, CDR2 YNNKEL, per germline (reference sequence). V lost 3 bases and J lost 5, with 16 bases in between. The CDR3 nucleotides read TGTGCCAGCAGCCAGGGGGTTGGGGATGTGGAGACCCAGTACTTC. Translation gives CASSQGVGDVETQYF.

A few counts support this clonotype. The chain has TRBV20-1 and TRBJ2-3, with 9 bases that match TRBD2. Trimming took 5 bases from V and 0 from J; bases not matched to a gene: 3. Germline values: CDR1 DFQATT, CDR2 SNEGSKA (reference sequence). The CDR3 contains 14 residues. The CDR3 region has the DNA TGCAGTGCTCGTAGCGGGGGTAGCACAGATACGCAGTATTTT. Translating gives CSARSGGSTDTQYF.

This sequence joins TRBV10-3 and TRBJ1-2, with 8 bases lining up with TRBD1. Per germline, CDR1 ENHRY and CDR2 SYGVKD. V was pared by 2 bases and J by 2 bases, with 7 bases of the junction left unmatched. The length of the CDR3 is 16 residues. CDR3: CAISEPQGAKNYGYTF. In nucleotides, the CDR3 is TGTGCCATCAGTGAGCCCCAGGGGGCGAAGAACTATGGCTACACCTTC.

In its sample, this clonotype was seen a few times. This chain links TRBV29-1 with TRBJ2-3; no definite D call. Germline V gene lookup returns CDR1 SQVTM and CDR2 ANQGSEA. Trimming stripped 3 bases from V and 6 bases from J, with 16 bases between. CDR3 length: 14 residues. This chain's CDR3 is CSVEGLDVVDTQYF. The CDR3 nucleotides are TGCAGCGTTGAGGGCCTGGACGTGGTTGATACGCAGTATTTT.

The rearrangement links TRBV5-1 to TRBJ2-3; D could derive from TRBD1 or TRBD2 (5 bases each). Germline V gene sequence: CDR1 SGHRS, CDR2 YFSETQ. V was shortened by 0 bases and J by 5 bases, with 13 bases between the two germline ends. This CDR3 is 15 amino acids long. The CDR3 is CASSLGPGTVDTQYF. CDR3 sequence (DNA): TGCGCCAGCAGCTTGGGTCCGGGGACGGTAGATACGCAGTATTTT. Drawing the rest from reference TRBV5-1 and TRBJ2-3, the complete variable domain is KAGVTQTPRYLIKTRGQQVTLSCSPISGHRSVSWYQQTPGQGLQFLFEYFSETQRNKGNFPGRFSGRQFSNSRSEMNVSTLELGDSALYLCASSLGPGTVDTQYFGPGTRLTVL.

This clonotype was found a few times. V usage is TRBV2 and J usage is TRBJ2-7; TRBD1 is a possible D gene (6 bases). This CDR3 comprises 15 residues. Trimming cost V 5 bases and J 1 base, with 15 bases left between them. CDR1 is SNHLY, CDR2 FYNNEI, per germline. CDR3 in DNA: TGTGCCAGCAGTATGGGGGCCAGGCTTTCCTACGAGCAGTACTTC. This codes for CASSMGARLSYEQYF.

The rearrangement uses TRBV27 and TRBJ1-1; D not resolved. CDR1 is MNHEY, CDR2 SMNVEV, per germline (reference sequence). The CDR3 totals 14 residues. V was trimmed by 4 bases and J by 1 base, leaving 10 bases between them. CDR3 DNA: TGTGCCAGCAGTTATACAGCCAAGAACACTGAAGCTTTCTTT. Translation: CASSYTAKNTEAFF.

The V call is TRBV20-1, the J call TRBJ1-2; TRBD1 agrees at 10 bases. This CDR3 is built from 14 residues. CDR1 and CDR2 (germline): DFQATT, SNEGSKA (reference sequence). V was pared by 5 bases and J by 13 bases, with 16 bases of the junction left unmatched. CDR3 coding DNA: TGCAGTGCTGGGGGGACAGGGGTGATTGGCTCGGTCACCTTC. Translation gives CSAGGTGVIGSVTF.

This clonotype was recorded a few times. The junction departs from germline at one end; a sequencing error may be responsible. This CDR3 reads CFGWGRGELFF. The CDR3, as DNA: TGCTTCGGTTGGGGGCGGGGGGAGCTGTTTTTT. This chain connects TRBV7-8 to TRBJ2-2, with D perhaps TRBD1 (6 bases). CDR1 SGHVS and CDR2 FQNEAQ come from the germline V gene. The CDR3 is 11 amino acids.

This clonotype has at least ten counts. In DNA, the CDR3 is TGTGCCAGCAGTCCGGACAGGGGGCTAGAGACCCAGTACTTC. Translation gives CASSPDRGLETQYF. The V call is TRBV28, the J call TRBJ2-5; the match to TRBD1 covers 11 bases. The CDR3 has 14 amino acids. Germline trimming cut 5 bases from V and 4 bases from J; bases unmatched to any gene: 3. Germline CDR1 is MDHEN and CDR2 is SYDVKM.

The rearrangement joins TRBV9 to TRBJ2-7; D might be TRBD1 (7 bases). V was shortened by 0 bases and J by 5 bases, with 15 bases between the two germline ends. The CDR3 is 15 amino acids. The germline gives CDR1 SGDLS, CDR2 YYNGEE. The CDR3 region is CASSVEGRRGDEQYF. CDR3 nucleotide sequence: TGTGCCAGCAGCGTAGAGGGACGCAGGGGGGACGAGCAGTACTTC. The whole variable domain, remainder taken from reference TRBV9 and TRBJ2-7, is DSGVTQTPKHLITATGQRVTLRCSPRSGDLSVYWYQQSLDQGLQFLIQYYNGEERAKGNILERFSAQQFPDLHSELNLSSLELGDSALYFCASSVEGRRGDEQYFGPGTRLTVT.

This clonotype was seen at least ten times. This rearrangement joins TRBV7-9 to TRBJ2-7; D remains unclear. CDR1 is SEHNR and CDR2 is FQNEAQ in the germline V gene (reference sequence). Trimming took off 1 base at V and 5 bases at J, with 6 bases between the two ends. This CDR3 is built from 12 residues. Here the CDR3 reads CASSLGVHEQYF. The CDR3 DNA reads TGTGCCAGCAGCTTAGGAGTCCACGAGCAGTACTTC.

This clonotype was picked up a small number of times. The V and J genes are TRBV12-3 or TRBV12-4 and TRBJ2-3, with D possibly TRBD2 on 6 matching bases. CDR3 length: 15 residues. V was trimmed by 3 bases and J by 1 base, leaving 11 bases between them. The CDR3 sequence: CASSFAGSGTDTQYF. Here the CDR3 DNA reads TGTGCCAGCAGTTTTGCCGGGAGTGGCACAGATACGCAGTATTTT.

V is TRBV29-1 and J is TRBJ2-5; D gene unclear. Per the germline V gene, CDR1 is SQVTM and CDR2 is ANQGSEA. The V end lost 1 base, the J end lost 7 bases, and 16 bases lay between the germline ends. The CDR3 spans 14 residues. The CDR3 DNA is TGCAGCGTTGAAGTTCGGCGTGAACCGCCGACCCAGTACTTC. Translated: CSVEVRREPPTQYF.

The chain recombines TRBV28 with TRBJ2-1, with 13 bases that match TRBD2. Trimming took 2 bases from V and 9 from J; bases not matched to a gene: 7. This CDR3 comprises 16 residues. Per the germline V gene, CDR1 is MDHEN and CDR2 is SYDVKM. In nucleotides, the CDR3 is TGTGCCAGCAGTTTAGGACTAGCGGGAGCACCGGGTGAGCAGTTCTTC. It translates to CASSLGLAGAPGEQFF. The full variable domain, completed using reference TRBV28 and TRBJ2-1, is DVKVTQSSRYLVKRTGEKVFLECVQDMDHENMFWYRQDPGLGLRLIYFSYDVKMKEKGDIPEGYSVSREKKERFSLILESASTNQTSMYLCASSLGLAGAPGEQFFGPGTRLTVL.

This clonotype showed up many times. The chain is built from TRBV10-2 and TRBJ2-1; 9 nucleotides align to TRBD2. Per the germline V gene, CDR1 is WSHSY and CDR2 is SAAADI. Losses at the gene ends were 1 base for V and 6 bases for J; bases not matched to a gene: 10. The CDR3 consists of 17 residues. CDR3 in amino acids: CASSELLAGASVNEQFF. CDR3 DNA sequence: TGCGCCAGCAGTGAGTTGTTAGCGGGGGCCTCAGTCAATGAGCAGTTCTTC.

The chain joins TRBV7-9 to TRBJ2-5; tentatively, D is TRBD1 (5 bases). Germline V gene sequence: CDR1 SEHNR, CDR2 FQNEAQ (reference sequence). Between the trimmed V and J ends, which lost 11 bases and 5 bases, there was a span of 21 bases. The CDR3 length is 14 residues. The CDR3 here is CASALWQGHETQYF. Written as DNA, the CDR3 is TGTGCCTCCGCACTCTGGCAGGGTCACGAGACCCAGTACTTC.

The chain couples TRBV7-9 to TRBJ1-1, with D possibly matching TRBD1 (5 bases). In germline, CDR1 is SEHNR, CDR2 FQNEAQ (reference sequence). This CDR3 region has 15 residues. Trimming pared 4 bases from V and 4 bases from J, leaving 16 bases between. For the CDR3, the DNA is TGTGCCAGCAGCTCTCCCCGGGGGAGTGGCACTGAAGCTTTCTTT. Amino acids: CASSSPRGSGTEAFF.

This clonotype appeared a few times. V gene TRBV2 combines with J gene TRBJ1-4; 8 bases agree with TRBD1. Germline loops: CDR1 SNHLY, CDR2 FYNNEI. The CDR3 length is 14 residues. The V segment lost 8 bases and the J segment 3 bases; nucleotides outside the gene matches: 5. This CDR3 reads CASRRTGPNEKLFF. CDR3 nucleotides: TGTGCCAGCCGAAGGACAGGGCCTAATGAAAAACTGTTTTTT. Variable domain in full (rest from reference TRBV2 and TRBJ1-4): EPEVTQTPSHQVTQMGQEVILRCVPISNHLYFYWYRQILGQKVEFLVSFYNNEISEKSEIFDDQFSVERPDGSNFTLKIRSTKLEDSAMYFCASRRTGPNEKLFFGSGTQLSVL.

This clonotype was observed a handful of times. V gene TRBV4-2 combines with J gene TRBJ2-7; TRBD2 matches 7 bases. CDR1 and CDR2 from the germline V gene are LGHNA and YNFKEQ. The CDR3 loop spans 15 amino acids. Trimming cost V 1 base and J 2 bases; bases outside gene matches: 5. Written as DNA, the CDR3 is TGTGCCAGCAGCCAAGGGCTAGCGGAAACCTACGAGCAGTACTTC. Translation gives CASSQGLAETYEQYF.

There are many counts of this clonotype. The chain carries TRBV12-3 or TRBV12-4 and TRBJ2-1; D is undetermined. V lost 2 bases, J lost 8 bases, and 7 bases lay in between. The CDR3 is 12 residues long. The CDR3 nucleotides are TGTGCCAGCAGTTTATTGGGTTATGAGCAGTTCTTC. Translation: CASSLLGYEQFF.

This clonotype was counted at least ten times. The chain has TRBV20-1 and TRBJ2-3; D unclear. The germline CDR1 and CDR2 sequences are DFQATT and SNEGSKA (reference sequence). The V end lost 5 bases, the J end lost 1 base, and 10 bases lay between the germline ends. The CDR3 length is 13 residues. The CDR3 sequence is CSAGYRGTDTQYF. The CDR3 nucleotides are TGCAGTGCTGGATATCGGGGCACAGATACGCAGTATTTT.

This chain connects TRBV29-1 to TRBJ2-7; the match to TRBD1 covers 7 bases. Germline lookup yields CDR1 SQVTM and CDR2 ANQGSEA. The CDR3 has 13 amino acids. V was clipped by 7 bases and J by 3 bases; unmatched bases: 9. CDR3 bases: TGCAGCGCCGGACAGGCGTCCATCTACGAGCAGTACTTC. Translation: CSAGQASIYEQYF.

In its sample, this clonotype was seen a few times. The gene calls are TRBV11-1 and TRBJ2-2, with D unclear. The CDR3 contains 15 residues. V was pared by 3 bases and J by 4 bases, with 12 bases between. Germline V gene lookup returns CDR1 SGHAT and CDR2 FQDESV (reference sequence). CDR3 amino acids: CASSLSVAATGELFF. The CDR3 region has the DNA TGTGCCAGCAGCTTGTCCGTAGCTGCCACCGGGGAGCTGTTTTTT.

This chain links TRBV6-5 with TRBJ1-1; the D is unclear. Germline values: CDR1 MNHEY, CDR2 SVGAGI. V lost 0 bases and J 5 bases, leaving 10 bases between the germline ends. CDR3 length: 14 residues. DNA of the CDR3: TGTGCCAGCAGTTACTCGAAAACAGCTACTGAAGCTTTCTTT. This codes for CASSYSKTATEAFF.

Many counts were recorded for this clonotype. The gene calls are TRBV29-1 and TRBJ2-7; the match to TRBD2 covers 12 bases. Germline values: CDR1 SQVTM, CDR2 ANQGSEA. The CDR3 is 15 amino acids. The junction had 6 bases not matched to a gene; V was cut back by 6 bases and J by 0 bases. The CDR3 region is CSVARTSGNSYEQYF. The CDR3 nucleotides read TGCAGCGTGGCTAGGACTAGCGGGAACTCCTACGAGCAGTACTTC.

The chain couples TRBV20-1 to TRBJ1-5; TRBD1 aligns across 8 bases. From germline, CDR1 is DFQATT and CDR2 SNEGSKA (reference sequence). CDR3 length: 16 residues. V was pared by 0 bases and J by 3 bases, with 7 bases of the junction left unmatched. The CDR3 DNA is TGCAGTGCTAGAGATGTCCGGACAGGGTCCAATCAGCCCCAGCATTTT. Its translation is CSARDVRTGSNQPQHF.

Notes on this clonotype: A much larger clone lies a single base off, so this may be a read error. V usage is TRBV11-1 and J usage is TRBJ1-2; 10 positions agree with TRBD1. Looked up from germline, CDR1 is SGHAT and CDR2 is FQDESV (reference sequence). The CDR3 contains 16 residues. CDR3 region: CTSSLVGTGVLYGYTF. In DNA, the CDR3 is TGTACCAGCAGCTTAGTTGGGACAGGGGTTCTTTATGGCTACACCTTC.

This clonotype has ten or more counts. The V and J genes are TRBV5-5 and TRBJ2-7; D ambiguous. Germline assignment: CDR1 SGHKS and CDR2 YYEKEE (reference sequence). The CDR3 length is 15 residues. V shed 0 bases and J shed 3 bases, with 13 bases lying between them. In DNA, the CDR3 is TGTGCCAGCAGCTTGGAGCCATTCCCCTTCTACGAGCAGTACTTC. Translated: CASSLEPFPFYEQYF.